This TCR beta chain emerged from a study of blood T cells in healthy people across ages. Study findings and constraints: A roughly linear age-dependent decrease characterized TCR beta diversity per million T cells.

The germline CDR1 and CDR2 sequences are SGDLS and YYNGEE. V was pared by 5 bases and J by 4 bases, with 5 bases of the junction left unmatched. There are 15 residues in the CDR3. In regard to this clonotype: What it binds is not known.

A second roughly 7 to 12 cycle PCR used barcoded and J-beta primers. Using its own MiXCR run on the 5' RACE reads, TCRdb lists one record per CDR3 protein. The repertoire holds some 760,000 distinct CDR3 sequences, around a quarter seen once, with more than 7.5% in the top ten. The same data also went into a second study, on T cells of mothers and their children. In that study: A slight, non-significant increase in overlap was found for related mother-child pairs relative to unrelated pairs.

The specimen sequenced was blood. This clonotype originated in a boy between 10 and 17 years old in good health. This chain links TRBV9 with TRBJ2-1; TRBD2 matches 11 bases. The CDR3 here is CASSKTSGTYNEQFF. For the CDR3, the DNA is TGTGCCAGCAGTAAGACTAGCGGGACTTACAATGAGCAGTTCTTC.